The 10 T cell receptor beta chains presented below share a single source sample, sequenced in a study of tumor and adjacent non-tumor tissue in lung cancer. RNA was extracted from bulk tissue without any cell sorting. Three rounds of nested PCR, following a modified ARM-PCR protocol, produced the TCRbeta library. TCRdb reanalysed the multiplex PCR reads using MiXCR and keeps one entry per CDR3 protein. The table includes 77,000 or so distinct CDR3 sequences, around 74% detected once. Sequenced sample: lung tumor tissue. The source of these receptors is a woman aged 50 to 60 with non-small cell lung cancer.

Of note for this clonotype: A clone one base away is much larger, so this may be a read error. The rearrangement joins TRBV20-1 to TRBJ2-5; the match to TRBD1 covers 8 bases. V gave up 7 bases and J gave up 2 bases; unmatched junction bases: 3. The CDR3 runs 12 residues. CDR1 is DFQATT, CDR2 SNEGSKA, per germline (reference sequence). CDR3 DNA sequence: TGCAGTGTGAACAGGGGGCAAGAGACCCAGTACTTC. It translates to CSVNRGQETQYF.

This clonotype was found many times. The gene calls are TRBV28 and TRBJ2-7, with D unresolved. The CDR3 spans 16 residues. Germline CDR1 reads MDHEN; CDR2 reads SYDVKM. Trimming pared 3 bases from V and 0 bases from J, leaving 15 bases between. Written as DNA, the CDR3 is TGTGCCAGCAGTTTCTCCCTATATCAACTCTCCTACGAGCAGTACTTC. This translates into CASSFSLYQLSYEQYF.

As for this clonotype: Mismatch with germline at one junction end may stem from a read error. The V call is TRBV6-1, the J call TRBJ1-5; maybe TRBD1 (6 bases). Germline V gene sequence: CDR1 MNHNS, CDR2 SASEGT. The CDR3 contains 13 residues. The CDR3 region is CASRNRDNQSQHF. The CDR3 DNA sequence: TGTGCCAGCAGAAACAGGGACAATCAGTCCCAGCATTTT.

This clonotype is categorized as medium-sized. The CDR3 DNA follows: TGTGCCAGCAGTATGACAGGGACTTCCTACGAGCAGTACTTC. Translating it yields CASSMTGTSYEQYF. The chain employs TRBV12-3 or TRBV12-4 and TRBJ2-7; possibly TRBD1 for D (7 bases). The V and J ends lost 5 bases and 1 base respectively, with 12 bases between them. This CDR3 spans 14 amino acids.

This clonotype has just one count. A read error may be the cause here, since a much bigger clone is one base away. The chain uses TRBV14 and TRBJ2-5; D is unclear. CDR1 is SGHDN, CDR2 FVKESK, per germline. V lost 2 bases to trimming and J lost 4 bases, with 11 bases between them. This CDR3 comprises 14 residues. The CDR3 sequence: CASSQTDRLETQYF. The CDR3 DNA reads TGTGCCAGCAGCCAAACCGACCGACTAGAGACCCAGTACTTC.

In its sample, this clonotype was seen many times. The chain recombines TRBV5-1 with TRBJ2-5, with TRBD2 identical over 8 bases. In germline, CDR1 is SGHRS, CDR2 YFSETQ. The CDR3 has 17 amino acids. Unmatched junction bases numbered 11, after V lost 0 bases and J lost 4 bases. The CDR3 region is CASSLGVAGGVPETQYF. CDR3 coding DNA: TGCGCCAGCAGCTTGGGGGTCGCGGGAGGCGTCCCAGAGACCCAGTACTTC.

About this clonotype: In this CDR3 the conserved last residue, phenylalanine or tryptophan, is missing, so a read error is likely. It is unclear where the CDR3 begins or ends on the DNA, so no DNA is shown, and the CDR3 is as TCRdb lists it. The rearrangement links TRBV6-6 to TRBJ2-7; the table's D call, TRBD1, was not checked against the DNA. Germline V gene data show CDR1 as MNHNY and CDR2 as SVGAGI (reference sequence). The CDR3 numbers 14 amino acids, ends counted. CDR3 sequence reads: CASSEGQGTGEQYL.

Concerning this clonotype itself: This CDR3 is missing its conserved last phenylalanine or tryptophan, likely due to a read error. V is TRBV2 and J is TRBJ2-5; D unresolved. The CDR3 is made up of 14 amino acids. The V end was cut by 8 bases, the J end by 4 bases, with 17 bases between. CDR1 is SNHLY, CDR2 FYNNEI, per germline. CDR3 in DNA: TGTGCCAGCGTCTGGGGTGAAGGGTCAGAGACCCAGTACCTC. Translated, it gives CASVWGEGSETQYL.

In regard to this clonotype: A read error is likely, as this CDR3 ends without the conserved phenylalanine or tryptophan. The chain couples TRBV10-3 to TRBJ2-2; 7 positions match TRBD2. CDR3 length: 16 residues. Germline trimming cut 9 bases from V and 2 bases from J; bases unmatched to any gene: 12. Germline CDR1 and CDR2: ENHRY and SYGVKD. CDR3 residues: CAILSGLVENTGELFI. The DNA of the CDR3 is TGTGCCATTCTTTCCGGACTAGTGGAAAACACCGGGGAGCTGTTTATT.

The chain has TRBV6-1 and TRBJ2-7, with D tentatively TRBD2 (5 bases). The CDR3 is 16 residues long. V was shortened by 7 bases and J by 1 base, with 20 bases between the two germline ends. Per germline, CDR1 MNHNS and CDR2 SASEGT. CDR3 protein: CASTIQLDSDSYEQYF. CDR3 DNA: TGTGCCAGCACCATCCAACTAGATAGCGATTCCTACGAGCAGTACTTC.